This T cell receptor (beta chain) was observed in a study of cytomegalovirus exposure and HLA in healthy donors. The PCR made use of 60 Vbeta and 13 Jbeta primers. Per the authors' pipeline: In a later analysis, of roughly 83 million unique beta chains, about 12 million appeared in at least two donors. Sequenced by immunoSEQ multiplex PCR; TCRdb stores in-frame clones only, minus some. The V and J calls and clone size are taken from that table; D and trimming were inferred from the DNA. Of about 190,000 clones listed, about nine tenths are singletons. CDR1 and CDR2 from the germline V gene are GTSNPN and SVGIG (reference sequence). The V and J ends lost 4 bases and 0 bases respectively, with 8 bases between them. The length of the CDR3 is 13 residues. General study points: TCR beta V- and J-gene trimming was later associated with a missense DCLRE1C variant. Published work reported that the classifier diagnosed cytomegalovirus status with high specificity and sensitivity.

Note on this clone: Its antigen is undetermined.

Sequences were obtained from PBMCs. This sequence joins TRBV30 and TRBJ2-3, with TRBD2 as a possible D gene (6 bases). The sequence was collected from a man aged 25 to 40 in good health and CMV-seronegative. DNA of the CDR3: TGTGCCTGGAACGGGGGAAGCACAGATACGCAGTATTTT. Translated: CAWNGGSTDTQYF.